In its sample, the clone carrying this TCR beta chain was seen many times. This specimen comes from a study of T-cell reconstitution after alpha-beta-depleted transplantation in children. Researchers prepared the TCRbeta library using unique molecular identifiers, the study reports. TCRdb reprocessed the PCR reads via MiXCR and lists one record per CDR3 protein. The sample shows 150,000 to 250,000 distinct CDR3 sequences, 13% to 15% of them seen only once. The germline V gene encodes CDR1 MNHEY and CDR2 SVGAGI. The CDR3 has 16 residues. The V segment lost 2 bases and the J segment 3 bases; nucleotides outside the gene matches: 8.

Sequenced here: PBMCs from the stem cell graft donor, sampled from the stem cell graft. This receptor was taken from a human donor who donated a stem cell graft to a child with acute lymphoblastic leukemia. The rearrangement joins TRBV6-5 to TRBJ2-5, with 8 bases that match TRBD1. As DNA, the CDR3 is TGTGCCAGCAGTTACACCGGACAGGGTGGAAAAGAGACCCAGTACTTC. Translation gives CASSYTGQGGKETQYF.